This T cell receptor beta chain came from a study of blood T cell repertoires in COVID-19. Study as a whole: Donors in the United States, Italy and Spain gave samples during acute or convalescent COVID-19. T cells, B-cell-depleted T cells, or PBMCs provided the cDNA or gDNA that served as material.

Authors' processing steps: Amplified reference gene primers provided the basis for estimating nucleated cell counts. Assay used: immunoSEQ multiplex PCR; TCRdb lists only in-frame clones, some missing. The V and J calls and clone size are taken from that table; D and trimming were inferred from the DNA. The profile shows about 410,000 clones, more than 80% of them singletons. CDR3 length equals 14 residues. In germline, CDR1 is MNHEY, CDR2 SVGAGI. Trimming cost V 5 bases and J 4 bases, with 11 bases left between them. In its sample, this clone was seen once. The TCR originated in a woman aged 30 to 39 with active or convalescent COVID-19. The chain is built from TRBV6-5 and TRBJ1-4; possible D gene TRBD1, 6 bases. Source material: peripheral blood. CDR3 sequence reads: CASSRTVNNEKLFF. The DNA for the CDR3 is TGTGCCAGCAGTCGGACAGTCAATAATGAAAAACTGTTTTTT.